A single sample is the source of the 19 T cell receptor beta chains below, sequenced in a study of chemoradiotherapy in HPV16-positive cancers. Sequencing used immunoSEQ multiplex PCR; TCRdb keeps in-frame clones, though not all of them. The data hold roughly 23,000 clones, with about 90% observed a single time. Sequencing was performed on blood, taken from a patient who underwent chemoradiotherapy. The receptor set was obtained from a human donor with HPV-associated anogenital cancer.

V gene TRBV21-1 combines with J gene TRBJ2-1; the table's D gene call, TRBD2, was not cross checked with the DNA. TRBV21-1 constitutes a pseudogene. The CDR3 spans 18 residues. The CDR3 DNA follows: TGTGCCAGCAGGCCCGGGACTAGCGCCTCTAGCTCCTACAATGAGCAGTTCTTC. This translates into CASRPGTSASSSYNEQFF.

This clone was recorded once. The chain recombines TRBV2 with TRBJ2-2, with D hard to call. This CDR3 comprises 13 residues. V was cut by 4 bases and J by 5 bases, with 8 bases left in between. CDR1 and CDR2 (germline): SNHLY, FYNNEI. CDR3 DNA: TGTGCCAGCAGTGGCCGGAAGACCGGGGAGCTGTTTTTT. It is translated as CASSGRKTGELFF.

This chain links TRBV5-1 with TRBJ2-1; the D is unclear. Germline V gene lookup returns CDR1 SGHRS and CDR2 YFSETQ. This CDR3 region has 15 residues. Trimming pared 2 bases from V and 9 bases from J, leaving 18 bases between. The CDR3, as DNA: TGCGCCAGCAGCTTCGACGGAACCAACGACGGTGAGCAGTTCTTC. As protein: CASSFDGTNDGEQFF.

This chain connects TRBV29-1 to TRBJ1-5; D may be TRBD1 (6 bases). This CDR3 has 15 residues. The V and J ends lost 4 bases and 0 bases respectively, with 13 bases between them. Germline loops: CDR1 SQVTM, CDR2 ANQGSEA. The chain's CDR3 is CSVVAGEGSNQPQHF. Written as DNA, the CDR3 is TGCAGCGTTGTAGCAGGGGAAGGTAGCAATCAGCCCCAGCATTTT.

The gene calls are TRBV27 and TRBJ2-6, with unresolved D. Germline loops: CDR1 MNHEY, CDR2 SMNVEV (reference sequence). There are 16 residues in the CDR3. V gave up 1 base and J gave up 0 bases, with 7 bases separating them. The CDR3 region has the DNA TGTGCCAGCAGTTTATTTTGGGACTCTGGGGCCAACGTCCTGACTTTC. Encoded protein: CASSLFWDSGANVLTF. The full variable domain, its missing parts supplied by reference TRBV27 and TRBJ2-6, is EAQVTQNPRYLITVTGKKLTVTCSQNMNHEYMSWYRQDPGLGLRQIYYSMNVEVTDKGDVPEGYKVSRKEKRNFPLILESPSPNQTSLYFCASSLFWDSGANVLTFGAGSRLTVL.

This clone was observed a single time. The genes are TRBV18 and TRBJ1-3; D uncertain. This CDR3 comprises 15 residues. Trimming pared 3 bases from V and 2 bases from J, leaving 11 bases between. Germline CDR1 and CDR2: KGHSH and LQKENI. For the CDR3, the DNA is TGTGCCAGCTCACCTTATCCAGACCCTGGAAACACCATATATTTT. This codes for CASSPYPDPGNTIYF.

J is TRBJ1-2 and V is TRBV6-1; unclear D gene. Per the germline V gene, CDR1 is MNHNS and CDR2 is SASEGT. The CDR3 consists of 11 residues. Trimming took 2 bases from V and 8 from J, leaving 6 bases between them. The chain's CDR3 is CASSESGGYTF. In DNA, the CDR3 is TGTGCCAGCAGTGAATCCGGGGGCTACACCTTC.

The chain links TRBV6-1 to TRBJ2-7; D is unresolved. CDR1 is MNHNS and CDR2 is SASEGT in the germline V gene. The length of the CDR3 is 13 residues. V gave up 8 bases and J gave up 4 bases, with 15 bases separating them. The CDR3 coding sequence is TGTGCCAGCTCAACGAGCCGCGCATACGAGCAGTACGTC. Amino acid sequence: CASSTSRAYEQYV.

V and J are TRBV18 and TRBJ1-5; tentatively, D is TRBD1 (5 bases). V was shortened by 3 bases and J by 6 bases, with 12 bases between the two germline ends. This CDR3 has 14 residues. Germline V lookup: CDR1 KGHSH, CDR2 LQKENI. The CDR3 DNA reads as TGTGCCAGCTCACCCCAGCAGGGAGGTCAGCCCCAGCATTTT. Translated, it gives CASSPQQGGQPQHF.

This rearrangement joins TRBV11-2 to TRBJ1-2; D gene unclear. The V end was cut by 2 bases, the J end by 3 bases, with 13 bases between. Germline assignment: CDR1 SGHAT and CDR2 FQNNGV. The CDR3 extends over 15 amino acids. The CDR3 loop is CASSLPYGLDYGYTF. The CDR3 nucleotides read TGTGCCAGCAGCTTACCCTATGGGCTTGACTATGGCTACACCTTC.

This chain links TRBV27 with TRBJ1-5, with D maybe TRBD1 (6 bases). CDR3 length: 16 amino acids. Germline V gene lookup returns CDR1 MNHEY and CDR2 SMNVEV (reference sequence). The germline V and J ends were trimmed by 6 bases and 3 bases, with 18 bases remaining between them. For the CDR3, the DNA is TGTGCCAGCAGACCGGGACACTCATTGCCCAATCAGCCCCAGCATTTT. It is translated as CASRPGHSLPNQPQHF.

This clone turned up a few times. V gene TRBV10-1 combines with J gene TRBJ2-7; 11 positions match TRBD1. This CDR3 spans 13 amino acids. J gave up 6 bases and V 9 bases, and 7 bases lay outside the gene matches. The germline V gene encodes CDR1 WNHNN and CDR2 SYGVQD (reference sequence). Here the CDR3 DNA reads TGCGCCAGATTACCGGACAGGGGGCGCGAGCAGTACGTC. Protein product: CARLPDRGREQYV.

This clone was seen just once. J is TRBJ2-7 and V is TRBV6-5, with 9 bases that match TRBD1. The CDR3 runs to 14 residues. After removal of 6 bases from V and 3 bases from J, the junction contained 6 bases not matched to a gene. The V gene's germline CDR1 is MNHEY and CDR2 SVGAGI. CDR3 residues: CASSSGTGLYEQYF. In DNA form, the CDR3 reads TGTGCCAGCAGCTCCGGGACAGGGCTCTACGAGCAGTACTTC.

Concerning this clone: At one end the junction does not follow the germline gene, possibly because of a read error. The rearrangement links TRBV7-2 to TRBJ1-2, with TRBD1 matching 8 bases. The length of the CDR3 is 12 residues. The germline CDR1 and CDR2 sequences are SGHTA and FQGNSA. CDR3 in DNA: TGTGCCAGCAGCCAGACAGGGGACGTGGAATACTTC. This codes for CASSQTGDVEYF.

The rearrangement uses TRBV7-4 and TRBJ2-5, with 10 bases that match TRBD2. The germline V gene encodes CDR1 SGHVT and CDR2 SQSDAQ. V lost 1 base to trimming and J lost 4 bases; unmatched junction nucleotides: 3. The CDR3 has 15 amino acids. This CDR3 reads CASSLVAGGGETQYF. The CDR3 DNA sequence: TGTGCCAGCAGCTTAGTAGCGGGGGGTGGAGAGACCCAGTACTTC.

The chain has TRBV10-3 and TRBJ2-1, with D perhaps assigned TRBD1 or TRBD2 (6 bases each). The CDR3 is 15 amino acids. Germline-derived CDR1 and CDR2 are ENHRY and SYGVKD. V lost 7 bases to trimming and J lost 0 bases, with 13 bases between them. CDR3 sequence reads: CAIKGGSSSYNEQFF. The DNA of the CDR3 is TGTGCCATCAAGGGGGGATCTAGCTCCTACAATGAGCAGTTCTTC.

This clone was detected only once. V usage is TRBV7-8 and J usage is TRBJ2-7; D is perhaps TRBD2 (6 bases). The CDR3 sequence is 13 residues long. CDR1 and CDR2 (germline): SGHVS, FQNEAQ. The V end lost 5 bases, the J end lost 7 bases, and 15 bases lay between the germline ends. The CDR3 sequence is CASSARGLGEQYV. Written as DNA, the CDR3 is TGTGCCAGCAGCGCACGGGGGTTGGGGGAGCAGTACGTC.

The chain joins TRBV19 to TRBJ2-3; D possibly corresponds to TRBD1 (5 bases). CDR3 size: 15 residues. The V gene's germline CDR1 is LNHDA and CDR2 SQIVND (reference sequence). Trimming took off 6 bases at V and 7 bases at J, with 20 bases between the two ends. CDR3 bases: TGTGCCAGTAGGGGCCAGGGCGGATCCGTTTATACGCAGTATTTT. Encoded protein: CASRGQGGSVYTQYF.

The chain combines TRBV2 with TRBJ1-3, with D tentatively TRBD1 (5 bases). Germline lookup yields CDR1 SNHLY and CDR2 FYNNEI. V shed 6 bases and J shed 1 base, with 13 bases lying between them. This CDR3 comprises 15 residues. The CDR3 DNA follows: TGTGCCAGCAGGCTACAGGCAGGGTCTGGAAACACCATATATTTT. Amino acid sequence: CASRLQAGSGNTIYF.